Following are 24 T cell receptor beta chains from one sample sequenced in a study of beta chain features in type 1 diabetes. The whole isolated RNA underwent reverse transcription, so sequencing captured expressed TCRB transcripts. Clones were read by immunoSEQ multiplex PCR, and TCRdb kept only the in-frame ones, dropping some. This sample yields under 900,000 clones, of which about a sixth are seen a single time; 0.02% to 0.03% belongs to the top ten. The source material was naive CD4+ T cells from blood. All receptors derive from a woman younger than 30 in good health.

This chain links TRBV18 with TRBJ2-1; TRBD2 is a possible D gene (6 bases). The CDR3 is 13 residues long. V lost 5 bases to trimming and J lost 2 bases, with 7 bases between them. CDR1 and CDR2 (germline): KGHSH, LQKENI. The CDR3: CASSGRPYNEQFF. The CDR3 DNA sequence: TGTGCCAGCTCAGGGAGGCCCTACAATGAGCAGTTCTTC.

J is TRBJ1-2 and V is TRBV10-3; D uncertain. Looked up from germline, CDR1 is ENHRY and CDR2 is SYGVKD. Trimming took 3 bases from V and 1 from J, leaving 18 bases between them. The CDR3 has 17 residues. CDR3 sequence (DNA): TGTGCCATCAGTGATCGGCAAGGAGCAAACCTTAACTATGGCTACACCTTC. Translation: CAISDRQGANLNYGYTF.

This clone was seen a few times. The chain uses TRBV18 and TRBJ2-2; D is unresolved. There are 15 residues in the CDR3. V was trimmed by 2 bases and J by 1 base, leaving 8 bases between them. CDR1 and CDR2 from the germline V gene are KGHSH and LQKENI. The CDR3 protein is CASSPSLGNTGELFF. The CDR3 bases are TGTGCCAGCTCACCAAGTTTGGGGAACACCGGGGAGCTGTTTTTT.

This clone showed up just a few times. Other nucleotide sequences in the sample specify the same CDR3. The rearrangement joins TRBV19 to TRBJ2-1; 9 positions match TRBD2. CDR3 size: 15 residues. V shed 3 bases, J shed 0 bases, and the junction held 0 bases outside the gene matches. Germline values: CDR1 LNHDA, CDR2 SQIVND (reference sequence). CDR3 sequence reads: CASSISGSSYNEQFF. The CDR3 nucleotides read TGTGCCAGTAGTATTAGCGGGAGCTCCTACAATGAGCAGTTCTTC.

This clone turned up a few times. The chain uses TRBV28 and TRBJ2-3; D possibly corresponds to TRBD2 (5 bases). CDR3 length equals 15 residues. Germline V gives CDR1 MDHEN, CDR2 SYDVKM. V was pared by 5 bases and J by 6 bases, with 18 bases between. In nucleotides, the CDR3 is TGTGCCAGCAGTCCAACTAGTGCCGCTCGCGATACGCAGTATTTT. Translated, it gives CASSPTSAARDTQYF.

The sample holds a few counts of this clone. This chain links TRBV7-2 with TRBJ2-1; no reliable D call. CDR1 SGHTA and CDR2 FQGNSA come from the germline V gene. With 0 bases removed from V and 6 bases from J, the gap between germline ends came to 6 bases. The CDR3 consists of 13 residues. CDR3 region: CASSLAYSNEQFF. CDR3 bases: TGTGCCAGCAGCTTAGCGTACAGCAATGAGCAGTTCTTC.

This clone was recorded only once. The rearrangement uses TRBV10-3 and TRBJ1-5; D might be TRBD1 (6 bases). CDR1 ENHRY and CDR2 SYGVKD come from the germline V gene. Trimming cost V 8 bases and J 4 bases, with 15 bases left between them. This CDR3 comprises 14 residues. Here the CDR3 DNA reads TGTGCCATCCCACAGGGTTCCCTGAATCAGCCCCAGCATTTT. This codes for CAIPQGSLNQPQHF.

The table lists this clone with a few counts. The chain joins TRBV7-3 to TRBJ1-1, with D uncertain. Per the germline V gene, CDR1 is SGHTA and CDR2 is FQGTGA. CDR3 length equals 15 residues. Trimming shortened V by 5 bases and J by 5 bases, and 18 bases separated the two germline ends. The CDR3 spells CASSTRPGLGTEAFF. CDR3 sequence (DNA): TGTGCCAGCAGCACAAGACCGGGATTGGGGACTGAAGCTTTCTTT.

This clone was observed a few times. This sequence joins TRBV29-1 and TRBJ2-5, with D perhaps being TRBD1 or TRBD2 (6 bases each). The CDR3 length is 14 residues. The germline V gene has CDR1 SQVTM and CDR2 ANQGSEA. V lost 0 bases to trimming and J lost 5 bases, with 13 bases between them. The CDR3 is CSVEDRGDRETQYF. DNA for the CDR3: TGCAGCGTTGAAGATAGGGGGGATAGGGAGACCCAGTACTTC.

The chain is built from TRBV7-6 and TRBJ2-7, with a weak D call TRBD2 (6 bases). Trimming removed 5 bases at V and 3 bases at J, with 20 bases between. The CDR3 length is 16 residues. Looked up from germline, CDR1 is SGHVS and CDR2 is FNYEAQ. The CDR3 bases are TGTGCCAGCAGCGGTTGGACTACGTTATCCCTCTACGAGCAGTACTTC. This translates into CASSGWTTLSLYEQYF.

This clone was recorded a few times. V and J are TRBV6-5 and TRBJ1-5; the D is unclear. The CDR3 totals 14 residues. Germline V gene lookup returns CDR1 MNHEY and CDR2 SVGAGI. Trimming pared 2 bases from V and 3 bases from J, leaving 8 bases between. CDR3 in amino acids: CASSYDGNNQPQHF. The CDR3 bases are TGTGCCAGCAGTTACGATGGCAACAATCAGCCCCAGCATTTT.

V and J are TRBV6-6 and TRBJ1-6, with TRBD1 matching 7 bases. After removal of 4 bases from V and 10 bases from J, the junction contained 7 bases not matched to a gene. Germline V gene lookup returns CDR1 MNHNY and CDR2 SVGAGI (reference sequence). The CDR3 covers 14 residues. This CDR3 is CASSSLGTVSPLHF. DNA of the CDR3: TGTGCCAGCAGTTCTCTTGGGACAGTCTCACCCCTCCACTTT.

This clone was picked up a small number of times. CDR3 protein: CASSQRLAAYEQYF. CDR3 nucleotide sequence: TGTGCCAGCAGCCAGAGACTAGCGGCCTACGAGCAGTACTTC. The rearrangement links TRBV7-2 to TRBJ2-7; 9 bases map to TRBD2. Looked up from germline, CDR1 is SGHTA and CDR2 is FQGNSA. J was trimmed by 2 bases and V by 5 bases; bases with no gene match: 4. This CDR3 is 14 amino acids long.

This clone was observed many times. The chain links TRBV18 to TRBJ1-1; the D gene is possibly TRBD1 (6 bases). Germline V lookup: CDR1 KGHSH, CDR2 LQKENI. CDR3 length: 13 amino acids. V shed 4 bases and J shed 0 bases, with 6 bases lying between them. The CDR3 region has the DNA TGTGCCAGCTCACAGGGGGTGAACACTGAAGCTTTCTTT. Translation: CASSQGVNTEAFF.

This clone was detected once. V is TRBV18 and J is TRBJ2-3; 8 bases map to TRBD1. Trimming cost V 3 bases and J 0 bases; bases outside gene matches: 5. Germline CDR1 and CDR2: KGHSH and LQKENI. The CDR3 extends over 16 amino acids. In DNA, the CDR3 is TGTGCCAGCTCACCCAGACAGGGGACAAGCACAGATACGCAGTATTTT. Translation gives CASSPRQGTSTDTQYF.

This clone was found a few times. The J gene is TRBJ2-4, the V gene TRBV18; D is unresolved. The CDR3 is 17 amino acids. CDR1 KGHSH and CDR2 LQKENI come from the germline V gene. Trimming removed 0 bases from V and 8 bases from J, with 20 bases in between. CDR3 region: CASSPPLWVHGADIQYF. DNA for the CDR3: TGTGCCAGCTCACCACCGCTTTGGGTCCACGGCGCGGACATTCAGTACTTC.

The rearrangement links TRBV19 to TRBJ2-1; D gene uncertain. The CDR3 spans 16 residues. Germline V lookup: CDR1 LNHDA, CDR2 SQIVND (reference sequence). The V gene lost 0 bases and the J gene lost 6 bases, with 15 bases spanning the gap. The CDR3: CASSIDRLSGINEQFF. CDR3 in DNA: TGTGCCAGTAGTATAGATCGGTTATCCGGAATCAATGAGCAGTTCTTC. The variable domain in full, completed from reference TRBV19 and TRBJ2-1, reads DGGITQSPKYLFRKEGQNVTLSCEQNLNHDAMYWYRQDPGQGLRLIYYSQIVNDFQKGDIAEGYSVSREKKESFPLTVTSAQKNPTAFYLCASSIDRLSGINEQFFGPGTRLTVL.

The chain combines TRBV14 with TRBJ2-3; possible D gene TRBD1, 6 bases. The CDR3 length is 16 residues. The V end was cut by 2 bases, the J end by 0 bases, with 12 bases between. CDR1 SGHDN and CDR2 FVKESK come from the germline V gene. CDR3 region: CASSQFRGSSTDTQYF. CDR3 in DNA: TGTGCCAGCAGCCAATTCAGGGGTTCGAGCACAGATACGCAGTATTTT.

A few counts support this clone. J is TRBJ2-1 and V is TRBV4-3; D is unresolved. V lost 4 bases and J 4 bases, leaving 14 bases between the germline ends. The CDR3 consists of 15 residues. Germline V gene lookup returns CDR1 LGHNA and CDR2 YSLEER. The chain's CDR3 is CASSPELSLYNEQFF. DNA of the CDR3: TGCGCCAGCAGCCCTGAGCTGTCCCTATACAATGAGCAGTTCTTC.

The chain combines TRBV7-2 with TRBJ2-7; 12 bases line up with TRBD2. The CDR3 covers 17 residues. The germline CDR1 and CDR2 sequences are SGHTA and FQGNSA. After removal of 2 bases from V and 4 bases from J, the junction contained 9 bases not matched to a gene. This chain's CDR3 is CASSLYASGRAGYEQYF. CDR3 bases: TGTGCCAGCAGCTTATACGCTAGCGGGAGGGCAGGGTACGAGCAGTACTTC.

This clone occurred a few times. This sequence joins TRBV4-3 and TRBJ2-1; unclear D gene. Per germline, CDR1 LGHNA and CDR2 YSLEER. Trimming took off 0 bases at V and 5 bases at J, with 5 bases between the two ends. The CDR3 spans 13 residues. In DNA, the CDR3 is TGCGCCAGCAGCCAAGATAAGCACAATGAGCAGTTCTTC. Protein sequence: CASSQDKHNEQFF.

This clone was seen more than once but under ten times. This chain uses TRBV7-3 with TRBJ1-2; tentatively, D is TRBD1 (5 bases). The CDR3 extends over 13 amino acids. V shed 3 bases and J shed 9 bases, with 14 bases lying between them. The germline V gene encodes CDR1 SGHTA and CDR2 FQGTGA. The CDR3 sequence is CASSLDTGTSYTF. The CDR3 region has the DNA TGTGCCAGCAGCTTGGACACCGGCACCAGCTACACCTTC.

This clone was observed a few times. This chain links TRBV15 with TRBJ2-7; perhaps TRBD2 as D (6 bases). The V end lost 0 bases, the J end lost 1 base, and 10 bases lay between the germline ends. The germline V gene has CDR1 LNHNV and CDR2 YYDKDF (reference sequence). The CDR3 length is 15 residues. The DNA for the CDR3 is TGTGCCACCAGCAGAGATGGGGGGTTTTCCTACGAGCAGTACTTC. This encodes CATSRDGGFSYEQYF.

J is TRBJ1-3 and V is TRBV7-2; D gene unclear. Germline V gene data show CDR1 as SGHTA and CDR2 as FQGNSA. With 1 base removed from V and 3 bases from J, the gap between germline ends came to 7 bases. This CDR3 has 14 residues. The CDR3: CASSLVYFGNTIYF. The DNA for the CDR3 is TGTGCCAGCAGCTTAGTTTATTTTGGAAACACCATATATTTT.